These 29 T cell receptor beta chains were all obtained from the same sample, sequenced in a study of post-analysis software for immune sequencing data. Points from the study as a whole: TRBV5-6, TRBV5-1 and TRBV20-1 belonged to a set of a few TRBV segments that were more frequent in patients than controls.

Unique molecular identifiers were built into the TCR beta cDNA libraries. Each CDR3 protein gets one entry after TCRdb re-called the PCR reads with MiXCR. In the table there are roughly 700,000 distinct CDR3 sequences, 25% to 30% of which are singletons. These receptors have no identified antigens. Source material: blood. All receptors derive from a girl between 5 and 17 years old with multiple sclerosis.

This clonotype was counted between two and nine times. The chain recombines TRBV6-5 with TRBJ1-2; 7 positions match TRBD1. This CDR3 contains 14 residues. With V trimmed by 2 bases and J by 4 bases, 4 bases remained unmatched. The V gene's germline CDR1 is MNHEY and CDR2 SVGAGI. In DNA form, the CDR3 reads TGTGCCAGCAGTTACATAGGGGGCGGCTATGGCTACACCTTC. Residues: CASSYIGGGYGYTF.

The V gene is TRBV5-6, the J gene TRBJ2-7; D might be TRBD1 (5 bases). V lost 3 bases and J 3 bases, leaving 16 bases between the germline ends. The germline gives CDR1 SGHDT, CDR2 YYEEEE. The CDR3 length is 15 residues. CDR3 region: CASSSLAEGDYEQYF. CDR3 nucleotides: TGTGCCAGCAGCTCATTAGCAGAAGGGGACTACGAGCAGTACTTC.

The V gene is TRBV5-6, the J gene TRBJ2-5; weak D call: TRBD2 (6 bases). The J call could be wrong; TRBJ2-7 is a better fit for the DNA end. This CDR3 is 13 amino acids long. Germline V gene sequence: CDR1 SGHDT, CDR2 YYEEEE. The CDR3 loop is CASSWTTSREQYF. The CDR3 region has the DNA TGTGCCAGCAGCTGGACTACCTCCCGCGAGCAGTACTTC.

This clonotype has just a few counts. This chain joins TRBV20-1 and TRBJ1-5, with 7 bases matching TRBD1. The CDR3 extends over 13 amino acids. The J segment lost 9 bases and the V segment lost 7 bases, leaving 12 bases of the junction unmatched. Germline V CDR1 and CDR2: DFQATT, SNEGSKA (reference sequence). The chain's CDR3 is CSVRTGEGRPQHF. For the CDR3, the DNA is TGCAGTGTAAGAACAGGGGAAGGTCGGCCCCAGCATTTT.

The CDR3 spells CAISDSGSRQYF. The DNA of the CDR3 is TGTGCCATCAGTGACTCGGGTTCGAGGCAGTACTTC. The chain carries TRBV10-3 and TRBJ2-7; D is undetermined. The CDR3 loop spans 12 amino acids. V lost 3 bases and J lost 9, with 12 bases in between. CDR1 ENHRY and CDR2 SYGVKD come from the germline V gene.

The J gene is TRBJ1-5, the V gene TRBV6-2 or TRBV6-3, with 9 bases lining up with TRBD1. The CDR3 has 15 residues. The V gene's germline CDR1 is MNHEY and CDR2 SVGEGT. The trim removed 2 bases at V and 6 bases at J, leaving 5 bases unmatched. The CDR3 loop is CASSYGQGHAQPQHF. As DNA, the CDR3 is TGTGCCAGCAGTTACGGACAGGGGCATGCTCAGCCCCAGCATTTT.

A few counts support this clonotype. The CDR3 DNA follows: TGTGCCAGCAGTCCGGGCAGCAACTCCTACAATGAGCAGTTCTTC. Amino acid sequence: CASSPGSNSYNEQFF. The J gene is TRBJ2-1, the V gene TRBV6-5; D ambiguous. The CDR3 runs 15 residues. CDR1 is MNHEY and CDR2 is SVGAGI in the germline V gene. Trimming stripped 5 bases from V and 0 bases from J, with 11 bases between.

This clonotype was counted a few times. The CDR3 spells CASSSLGETSLAKNIQYF. The CDR3 DNA reads as TGCGCCAGCAGCTCGCTTGGGGAGACTAGCCTAGCCAAAAACATTCAGTACTTC. This chain uses TRBV5-1 with TRBJ2-4; the match to TRBD2 covers 7 bases. The germline gives CDR1 SGHRS, CDR2 YFSETQ. The CDR3 is 18 amino acids. J lost 0 bases, V lost 3 bases, and 12 bases had no gene match.

This clonotype was observed at least ten times. This chain links TRBV24-1 with TRBJ2-1; 9 nucleotides align to TRBD2. This CDR3 is built from 17 residues. With V trimmed by 5 bases and J by 4 bases, 11 bases remained unmatched. Germline assignment: CDR1 KGHDR and CDR2 SFDVKD. CDR3 sequence: CATSAALLAGPYNEQFF. The CDR3 DNA follows: TGTGCCACCAGTGCCGCGCTCCTAGCGGGGCCTTACAATGAGCAGTTCTTC.

The chain couples TRBV5-1 to TRBJ2-2; TRBD2 matches 11 bases. The CDR3 has 15 residues. V lost 5 bases to trimming and J lost 6 bases; unmatched junction nucleotides: 6. The V gene's germline CDR1 is SGHRS and CDR2 YFSETQ. CDR3 nucleotide sequence: TGCGCCAGCAGGAAGACTAGCGGGGCCCCCGGGGAGCTGTTTTTT. Translating gives CASRKTSGAPGELFF.

Only a few counts were recorded for this clonotype. The chain uses TRBV6-1 and TRBJ2-3, with D unresolved. V was trimmed by 1 base and J by 0 bases, leaving 11 bases between them. The CDR3 runs to 16 residues. CDR1 MNHNS and CDR2 SASEGT come from the germline V gene. The CDR3: CASSEGRLASTDTQYF. The CDR3 DNA reads as TGTGCCAGCAGTGAAGGTCGCCTTGCTAGCACAGATACGCAGTATTTT.

As to this clonotype: Compared with germline, one end of the junction differs, possibly owing to a read error. The V call is TRBV10-3, the J call TRBJ2-1; D possibly corresponds to TRBD2 (6 bases). Per the germline V gene, CDR1 is ENHRY and CDR2 is SYGVKD. The CDR3 loop spans 17 amino acids. This CDR3 is CASSLEGAAGQEGEQFF. As DNA, the CDR3 is TGTGCCAGCAGTTTAGAGGGCGCGGCAGGCCAGGAGGGTGAGCAGTTCTTC.

This clonotype was seen only a few times. This rearrangement joins TRBV5-5 to TRBJ2-1; D remains unclear. Trimming took 3 bases from V and 15 from J, leaving 4 bases between them. This CDR3 is built from 8 residues. Germline V gives CDR1 SGHKS, CDR2 YYEKEE (reference sequence). Here the CDR3 DNA reads TGTGCCAGCAGCTCGGGGTTCTTC. This sequence encodes CASSSGFF.

This clonotype was seen a handful of times. This rearrangement joins TRBV4-3 to TRBJ1-4, with TRBD1 matching over 9 bases. Per the germline V gene, CDR1 is LGHNA and CDR2 is YSLEER. CDR3 size: 16 residues. Trimming took 4 bases from V and 8 from J; bases not matched to a gene: 11. This chain's CDR3 is CASSPGTGTNREKLFF. The CDR3 bases are TGCGCCAGCAGCCCCGGGACAGGGACGAATAGGGAAAAACTGTTTTTT.

This clonotype occurred a few times. The chain is built from TRBV7-9 and TRBJ2-5; maybe TRBD1 (5 bases). Trimming pared 0 bases from V and 4 bases from J, leaving 9 bases between. The CDR3 runs 14 residues. Germline assignment: CDR1 SEHNR and CDR2 FQNEAQ (reference sequence). The CDR3 sequence: CASSLARAAETQYF. The CDR3 bases are TGTGCCAGCAGCTTAGCCAGGGCGGCAGAGACCCAGTACTTC.

This chain uses TRBV7-2 with TRBJ2-7; no clear D. The CDR3 contains 14 residues. CDR1 and CDR2 (germline): SGHTA, FQGNSA. V lost 1 base to trimming and J lost 7 bases, with 14 bases between them. This CDR3 reads CASSLGTEHNEQYF. In nucleotides, the CDR3 is TGTGCCAGCAGCTTAGGGACCGAACACAATGAGCAGTACTTC.

The chain recombines TRBV2 with TRBJ1-2; D is unclear. V was cut by 0 bases and J by 7 bases, with 9 bases left in between. The V gene's germline CDR1 is SNHLY and CDR2 FYNNEI. CDR3 length: 13 amino acids. DNA for the CDR3: TGTGCCAGCAGTGAAGCCGCCTGGAGTGGCTACACCTTC. It codes for CASSEAAWSGYTF.

V and J are TRBV20-1 and TRBJ1-6; 8 nucleotides align to TRBD1. Germline CDR1 and CDR2: DFQATT and SNEGSKA (reference sequence). With 6 bases clipped from V and 5 bases from J, the junction kept 9 bases outside the gene matches. CDR3 length: 15 amino acids. The CDR3 nucleotides read TGCAGTGCCGATACAGGGGGTTGGGATAATTCACCCCTCCACTTT. Its translation: CSADTGGWDNSPLHF.

Only a few counts were recorded for this clonotype. The chain carries TRBV7-6 and TRBJ2-3; 7 nucleotides agree with TRBD2. The CDR3 totals 15 residues. V shed 4 bases and J 4 bases; nucleotides not matched to a gene: 8. CDR1 and CDR2 (germline): SGHVS, FNYEAQ. Here the CDR3 reads CASSSRARGADTQYF. The CDR3 DNA sequence: TGTGCCAGCAGCTCGAGGGCCCGGGGGGCAGATACGCAGTATTTT.

This clonotype has a handful of counts. V is TRBV11-2 and J is TRBJ2-5; a weak D match, TRBD2 (6 bases). Germline CDR1 is SGHAT and CDR2 is FQNNGV. The CDR3 spans 13 residues. Deletions cut 5 bases from V and 3 bases from J, with 10 bases between. The CDR3 DNA is TGTGCCAGCAGCCGGCCTAGCGAAGAGACCCAGTACTTC. It specifies CASSRPSEETQYF.

The rearrangement links TRBV5-1 to TRBJ2-5; 7 bases line up with TRBD1. Gene TRBJ2-7 matches the end of the DNA better, so the J call may be wrong. CDR3 length: 19 residues. Germline values: CDR1 SGHRS, CDR2 YFSETQ. CDR3 coding DNA: TGCGCCAGCTCATTACTTCGGTCGTTAACCGGGACAGCAGCCTACGAGCAGTACTTC. Protein: CASSLLRSLTGTAAYEQYF.

This clonotype has a handful of counts. The rearrangement links TRBV11-2 to TRBJ2-7; D is perhaps TRBD2 (6 bases). Trimming took 9 bases from V and 7 from J, leaving 25 bases between them. The CDR3 extends over 15 amino acids. Germline V gene data show CDR1 as SGHAT and CDR2 as FQNNGV. CDR3: CASGSRLARHGEQYF. The DNA for the CDR3 is TGTGCCAGTGGTTCGCGCCTAGCGCGTCATGGGGAGCAGTACTTC.

The chain combines TRBV5-1 with TRBJ2-3; 7 bases fit TRBD2. Looked up from germline, CDR1 is SGHRS and CDR2 is YFSETQ. V lost 9 bases, J lost 5 bases, and 15 bases stayed unmatched. The CDR3 has 15 residues. CDR3 region: CATREEAGEVDTQYF. In DNA form, the CDR3 reads TGCGCCACCAGGGAGGAGGCGGGGGAGGTAGATACGCAGTATTTT. Full variable domain (rest looked up from reference TRBV5-1 and TRBJ2-3): KAGVTQTPRYLIKTRGQQVTLSCSPISGHRSVSWYQQTPGQGLQFLFEYFSETQRNKGNFPGRFSGRQFSNSRSEMNVSTLELGDSALYLCATREEAGEVDTQYFGPGTRLTVL.

V is TRBV20-1 and J is TRBJ1-4; D unclear. Germline lookup yields CDR1 DFQATT and CDR2 SNEGSKA (reference sequence). The CDR3 totals 14 residues. The CDR3 sequence is CSAPDLGTDEKLFF. CDR3 coding DNA: TGCAGCGCGCCAGATTTGGGCACGGACGAAAAACTGTTTTTT.

The chain combines TRBV6-2 or TRBV6-3 with TRBJ1-1, with D hard to call. The germline gives CDR1 MNHEY, CDR2 SVGEGT. Trimming took 10 bases from V and 5 from J, leaving 17 bases between them. This CDR3 is built from 13 residues. CDR3 nucleotides: TGTGCCACCAAGGAGGTCGAGAGAACTGAAGCTTTCTTT. Amino acids: CATKEVERTEAFF.

The chain uses TRBV20-1 and TRBJ2-7, with 9 bases identical to TRBD1. The CDR3 covers 13 residues. J gave up 3 bases and V 5 bases, and 5 bases lay outside the gene matches. CDR1 and CDR2 from the germline V gene are DFQATT and SNEGSKA (reference sequence). Here the CDR3 DNA reads TGCAGTGCTTTCACAGGGGGCGTCTACGAGCAGTACTTC. Its translation is CSAFTGGVYEQYF.

The chain uses TRBV24-1 and TRBJ1-5, with D perhaps matching TRBD1 (6 bases). Trimming stripped 4 bases from V and 3 bases from J, with 21 bases between. Germline CDR1 and CDR2: KGHDR and SFDVKD. The CDR3 consists of 18 residues. The CDR3 region is CATSDSNLVSGDNQPQHF. The CDR3 coding sequence is TGTGCCACCAGTGACTCCAACCTCGTGTCAGGGGACAATCAGCCCCAGCATTTT.

The J gene is TRBJ2-7, the V gene TRBV6-6; maybe TRBD2 (7 bases). This CDR3 comprises 16 residues. From germline, CDR1 is MNHNY and CDR2 SVGAGI (reference sequence). V lost 3 bases, J lost 4 bases, and 19 bases lay in between. CDR3 sequence: CASSYKGGGVLYEQYF. CDR3 nucleotides: TGTGCCAGCAGTTATAAGGGGGGGGGCGTTTTATACGAGCAGTACTTC.

The chain combines TRBV20-1 with TRBJ1-5; unclear D gene. CDR1 DFQATT and CDR2 SNEGSKA come from the germline V gene (reference sequence). The V and J ends lost 2 bases and 2 bases respectively, with 7 bases between them. The CDR3 consists of 13 residues. CDR3 residues: CSARKLGNQPQHF. In DNA form, the CDR3 reads TGCAGTGCTAGAAAATTGGGCAATCAGCCCCAGCATTTT.